The clone carrying this TCR beta chain was counted once. Its antigen is as yet unknown. At one of its ends the junction is not consistent with the germline gene, which may arise from a read error. From about 19-30 mg of unsorted bulk tissue, DNA and RNA were co-extracted together. The source of the sample is a study of tumor-infiltrating lymphocytes in primary liver carcinoma. Study-wide context: Tissue type made little difference to sample yields of roughly 3.5 to 7.13 million productive TCRbeta reads.

This CDR3 comprises 14 residues. Germline lookup yields CDR1 SGHDN and CDR2 FVKESK. Study conclusions and caveats: Among the pair types, tumor region pairs showed more overlap than tumor-adjacent and tumor-blood pairs.

From approximately 450 ng total RNA, TCR beta cDNA was generated with a primer in the constant region. Slightly modified ARM-PCR with three nested multiplex PCR rounds yielded TCR beta libraries. Each of the first two PCR rounds ran roughly 9 cycles with TRBV1-TRBV30 forward and C-beta reverse primers. TCRdb independently ran MiXCR on the multiplex PCR reads; one entry per CDR3 protein. The sample carries 55,000 or so distinct CDR3 sequences, around 64% recorded once. The chain joins TRBV14 to TRBJ2-7, with 10 bases that match TRBD2. The clonotype was recovered from a man aged 40-49 years with primary liver carcinoma and hepatitis B virus infection. Sample: liver tumor tissue from sampling region 2. Subset specified: tumor region T2, inferior pole. CDR3 sequence (DNA): TGTGCCAACAGCCAAGCGGGGGGGGGCTACGAACAGTACTTC. It yields the protein CANSQAGGGYEQYF.